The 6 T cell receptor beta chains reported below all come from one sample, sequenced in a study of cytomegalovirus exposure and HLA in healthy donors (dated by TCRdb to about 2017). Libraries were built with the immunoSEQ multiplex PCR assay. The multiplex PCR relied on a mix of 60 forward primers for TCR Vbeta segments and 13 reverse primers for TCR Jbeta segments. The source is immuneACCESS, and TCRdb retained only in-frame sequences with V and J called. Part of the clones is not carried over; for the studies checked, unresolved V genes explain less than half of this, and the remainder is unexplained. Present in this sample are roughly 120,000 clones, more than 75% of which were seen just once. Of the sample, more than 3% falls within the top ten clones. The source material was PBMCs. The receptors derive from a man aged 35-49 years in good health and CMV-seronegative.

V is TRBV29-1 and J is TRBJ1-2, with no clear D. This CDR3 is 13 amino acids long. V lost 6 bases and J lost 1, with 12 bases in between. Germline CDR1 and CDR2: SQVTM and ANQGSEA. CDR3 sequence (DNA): TGCAGCGTCCCGGACTCTTATAACTATGGCTACACCTTC. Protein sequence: CSVPDSYNYGYTF.

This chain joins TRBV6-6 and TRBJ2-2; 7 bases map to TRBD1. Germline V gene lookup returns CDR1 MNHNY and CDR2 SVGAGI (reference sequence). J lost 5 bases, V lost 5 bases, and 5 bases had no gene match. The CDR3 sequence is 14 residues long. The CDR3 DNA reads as TGTGCCAGCAGTCCGGACAGGCTAACCGGGGAGCTGTTTTTT. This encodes CASSPDRLTGELFF.

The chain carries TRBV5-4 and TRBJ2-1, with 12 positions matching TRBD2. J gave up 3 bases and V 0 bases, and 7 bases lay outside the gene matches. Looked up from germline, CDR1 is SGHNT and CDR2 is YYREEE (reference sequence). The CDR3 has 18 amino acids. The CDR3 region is CASSLGGTSGGHYNEQFF. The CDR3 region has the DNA TGTGCCAGCAGCTTGGGGGGAACTAGCGGGGGGCACTACAATGAGCAGTTCTTC.

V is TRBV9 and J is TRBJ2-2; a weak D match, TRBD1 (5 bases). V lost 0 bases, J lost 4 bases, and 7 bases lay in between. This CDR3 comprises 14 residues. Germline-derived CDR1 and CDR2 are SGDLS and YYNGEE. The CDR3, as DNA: TGTGCCAGCAGCGTAGTAGGGGCCACCGGGGAGCTGTTTTTT. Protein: CASSVVGATGELFF.

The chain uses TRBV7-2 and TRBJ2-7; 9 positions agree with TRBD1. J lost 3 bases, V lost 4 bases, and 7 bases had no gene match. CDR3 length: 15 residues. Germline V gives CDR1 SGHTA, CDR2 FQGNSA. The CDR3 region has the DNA TGTGCCAGCAGCTCACAGGGGGCGACGCGCTACGAGCAGTACTTC. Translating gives CASSSQGATRYEQYF.

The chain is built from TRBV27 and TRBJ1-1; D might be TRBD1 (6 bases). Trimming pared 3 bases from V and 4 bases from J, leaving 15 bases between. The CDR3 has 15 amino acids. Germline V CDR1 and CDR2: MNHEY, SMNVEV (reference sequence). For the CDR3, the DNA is TGTGCCAGCAGTTTGGTGGGGGAACAGGGCACTGAAGCTTTCTTT. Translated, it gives CASSLVGEQGTEAFF.